One sample yielded the 29 T cell receptor beta chains listed below, sequenced in a study of shared clonotypes between healthy human individuals. Data came from immunoSEQ multiplex PCR; TCRdb stores just in-frame clones and leaves some out. This table holds around 370,000 clones, approximately 96% found once. The sequencing input was memory CD8+ T cells sorted from blood. This sample's subset: CD45RO+ cells pooled with CCR7-negative TemRA cells. The receptors here all came from a man aged 30 to 39 in good health.

This chain joins TRBV2 and TRBJ1-5; D ambiguous. CDR1 and CDR2 (germline): SNHLY, FYNNEI. The CDR3 totals 13 residues. V was trimmed by 6 bases and J by 2 bases, leaving 8 bases between them. The CDR3 nucleotides are TGTGCCAGCAGGGCGGAGGGCAATCAGCCCCAGCATTTT. Translated: CASRAEGNQPQHF.

The chain recombines TRBV7-9 with TRBJ2-1; TRBD2 matches at 9 bases. J was trimmed by 9 bases and V by 2 bases; bases with no gene match: 8. This CDR3 spans 15 amino acids. Germline loops: CDR1 SEHNR, CDR2 FQNEAQ (reference sequence). The DNA of the CDR3 is TGTGCCAGCAGCTTAAGCAGACTAGCGGTGGTTGAGCAGTTCTTC. It codes for CASSLSRLAVVEQFF.

This chain connects TRBV5-8 to TRBJ2-1; D could derive from TRBD1 or TRBD2 (6 bases each). In germline, CDR1 is SGHTS, CDR2 YDEGEE. Trimming cost V 1 base and J 6 bases, with 14 bases left between them. The CDR3 sequence is 15 residues long. Here the CDR3 DNA reads TGTGCCAGCAGCTTGCTTGAGGGGGGTCGCAATGAGCAGTTCTTC. Translating it yields CASSLLEGGRNEQFF. The full variable domain, with the rest looked up from reference TRBV5-8 and TRBJ2-1, is EAGVTQSPTHLIKTRGQQATLRCSPISGHTSVYWYQQALGLGLQFLLWYDEGEERNRGNFPPRFSGRQFPNYSSELNVNALELEDSALYLCASSLLEGGRNEQFFGPGTRLTVL.

This clone was recorded only once. The chain is built from TRBV28 and TRBJ2-2; unclear D gene. From germline, CDR1 is MDHEN and CDR2 SYDVKM. This CDR3 region has 16 residues. V lost 5 bases and J 2 bases, leaving 15 bases between the germline ends. Here the CDR3 reads CASSPLGPTNTGELFF. CDR3 DNA: TGTGCCAGCAGTCCTCTCGGCCCTACTAACACCGGGGAGCTGTTTTTT. The full variable domain, its missing parts supplied by reference TRBV28 and TRBJ2-2, is DVKVTQSSRYLVKRTGEKVFLECVQDMDHENMFWYRQDPGLGLRLIYFSYDVKMKEKGDIPEGYSVSREKKERFSLILESASTNQTSMYLCASSPLGPTNTGELFFGEGSRLTVL.

The chain joins TRBV27 to TRBJ1-1; tentatively, D is TRBD1 (5 bases). Germline assignment: CDR1 MNHEY and CDR2 SMNVEV (reference sequence). V was trimmed by 1 base and J by 4 bases, leaving 10 bases between them. The length of the CDR3 is 14 residues. The CDR3 is CASSLFTGSTEAFF. The DNA of the CDR3 is TGTGCCAGCAGTTTATTTACAGGCTCCACTGAAGCTTTCTTT.

This sequence joins TRBV4-1 and TRBJ2-7, with D perhaps TRBD1 (5 bases). CDR3 size: 15 residues. Trimming took 1 base from V and 5 from J, leaving 15 bases between them. Germline CDR1 MGHRA, CDR2 YSYEKL. In DNA, the CDR3 is TGCGCCAGCAGCCAAGGTAGGGGCCCCTATCACGAGCAGTACTTC. Its translation: CASSQGRGPYHEQYF.

A note on this clone: Compared with germline, one end of the junction differs, possibly owing to a read error. This rearrangement joins TRBV7-7 to TRBJ2-7; TRBD1 might be the D (5 bases). Germline values: CDR1 SSHAT, CDR2 FNYEAQ (reference sequence). CDR3 length equals 15 residues. This CDR3 reads CASSVRTTSSYEQYF. The CDR3, as DNA: TGTGCTAGCAGCGTAAGGACAACCAGCTCCTACGAGCAGTACTTC.

The chain links TRBV27 to TRBJ2-7; D possibly corresponds to TRBD1 (5 bases). Per germline, CDR1 MNHEY and CDR2 SMNVEV (reference sequence). V shed 3 bases and J shed 6 bases, with 15 bases lying between them. This CDR3 is built from 14 residues. CDR3 protein: CASSFSGLRGEQYF. CDR3 nucleotide sequence: TGTGCCAGCAGTTTCTCAGGATTAAGGGGCGAGCAGTACTTC.

The chain is built from TRBV28 and TRBJ1-3; 7 nucleotides line up with TRBD1. In germline, CDR1 is MDHEN, CDR2 SYDVKM. This CDR3 region has 14 residues. Unmatched junction bases numbered 6, after V lost 9 bases and J lost 1 base. The CDR3 is CASWDSFSGNTIYF. CDR3 nucleotides: TGTGCCAGTTGGGACAGCTTTTCTGGAAACACCATATATTTT.

The CDR3 DNA sequence: TGTGCCAGCAGTGAATTTTCCGGGACAGGGCCGTTTGTGTTGACCGGGGAGCTGTTTTTT. Translated, it gives CASSEFSGTGPFVLTGELFF. J is TRBJ2-2 and V is TRBV2, with 9 bases that match TRBD1. V lost 2 bases, J lost 5 bases, and 18 bases stayed unmatched. The CDR3 sequence is 20 residues long. CDR1 is SNHLY, CDR2 FYNNEI, per germline. Filled out from reference TRBV2 and TRBJ2-2, the complete variable domain reads EPEVTQTPSHQVTQMGQEVILRCVPISNHLYFYWYRQILGQKVEFLVSFYNNEISEKSEIFDDQFSVERPDGSNFTLKIRSTKLEDSAMYFCASSEFSGTGPFVLTGELFFGEGSRLTVL.

The chain recombines TRBV5-6 with TRBJ1-3; D perhaps matches TRBD1 (5 bases). Trimming left V 2 bases short and J 0 bases short, with 15 bases between. CDR1 and CDR2 from the germline V gene are SGHDT and YYEEEE. The length of the CDR3 is 17 residues. This CDR3 reads CASSLRVRTRSGNTIYF. For the CDR3, the DNA is TGTGCCAGCAGCTTAAGAGTTCGGACACGCTCTGGAAACACCATATATTTT.

The chain has TRBV27 and TRBJ1-2; possibly TRBD1 for D (5 bases). Germline-derived CDR1 and CDR2 are MNHEY and SMNVEV (reference sequence). The CDR3 is made up of 11 amino acids. The V and J ends lost 9 bases and 8 bases respectively, with 13 bases between them. CDR3 DNA sequence: TGTGCCAGTTCCCAGGGAAGCGGCTACACCTTC. Encoded protein: CASSQGSGYTF.

To note about this clone: Other DNA variants within this sample encode the same CDR3. The V call is TRBV7-9, the J call TRBJ2-1, with a weak D call TRBD2 (7 bases). The CDR3 is 18 amino acids. V was trimmed by 5 bases and J by 0 bases, leaving 20 bases between them. CDR1 SEHNR and CDR2 FQNEAQ come from the germline V gene (reference sequence). CDR3 protein: CASSLQRGGGSSYNEQFF. The DNA of the CDR3 is TGTGCCAGCAGCCTACAGAGAGGGGGGGGGAGCTCCTACAATGAGCAGTTCTTC.

This chain connects TRBV10-3 to TRBJ2-3; the match to TRBD2 covers 8 bases. The V segment lost 7 bases and the J segment 3 bases; nucleotides outside the gene matches: 6. The CDR3 runs to 14 residues. Germline lookup yields CDR1 ENHRY and CDR2 SYGVKD. CDR3 sequence reads: CAINRGGGTDTQYF. In nucleotides, the CDR3 is TGTGCCATCAATCGGGGGGGAGGGACAGATACGCAGTATTTT.

The chain recombines TRBV13 with TRBJ2-7; no reliable D call. V was clipped by 0 bases and J by 3 bases, with 15 bases between them. Germline CDR1 is PRHDT and CDR2 is FYEKMQ (reference sequence). The CDR3 sequence is 16 residues long. CDR3 DNA: TGTGCCAGCAGCTTAGGCATCGGGCAGGCTGGCTACGAGCAGTACTTC. This sequence encodes CASSLGIGQAGYEQYF.

This clone was recorded once. The V call is TRBV5-1, the J call TRBJ2-6; D gene ambiguous. CDR3 length equals 13 residues. The ends were cut back, 7 bases at V and 0 bases at J, with 5 bases in the middle. Germline values: CDR1 SGHRS, CDR2 YFSETQ. The CDR3 DNA is TGCGCCAGCCGGAACTCTGGGGCCAACGTCCTGACTTTC. It is translated as CASRNSGANVLTF.

This clone was picked up one time. The V gene is TRBV12-5, the J gene TRBJ2-1; D is uncertain. Germline V lookup: CDR1 LGHNT, CDR2 FRNRAP. V dropped 6 bases and J dropped 0 bases, with 9 bases sitting between them. The CDR3 has 14 residues. This chain's CDR3 is CASGPSSSYNEQFF. The CDR3 DNA follows: TGTGCTAGTGGCCCGAGCAGCTCCTACAATGAGCAGTTCTTC.

V usage is TRBV7-2 and J usage is TRBJ2-7, with a weak D call TRBD2 (6 bases). Germline CDR1 and CDR2: SGHTA and FQGNSA. The CDR3 consists of 13 residues. V was cut by 5 bases and J by 3 bases, with 11 bases left in between. The DNA of the CDR3 is TGTGCCAGCAGCCAAGGTAGCGGCTACGAGCAGTACTTC. As protein: CASSQGSGYEQYF.

The chain carries TRBV5-5 and TRBJ2-7; 8 bases line up with TRBD1. J gave up 7 bases and V 0 bases, and 12 bases lay outside the gene matches. CDR1 SGHKS and CDR2 YYEKEE come from the germline V gene (reference sequence). The CDR3 is 16 residues long. DNA of the CDR3: TGTGCCAGCAGCTTGGCCTCGGGGACAGGAGTCTTTGAGCAGTACTTC. It yields the protein CASSLASGTGVFEQYF. Combining the CDR3 with reference TRBV5-5 and TRBJ2-7 gives the whole variable domain DAGVTQSPTHLIKTRGQQVTLRCSPISGHKSVSWYQQVLGQGPQFIFQYYEKEERGRGNFPDRFSARQFPNYSSELNVNALLLGDSALYLCASSLASGTGVFEQYFGPGTRLTVT.

CDR3 sequence reads: CASSTGGTDTQYF. CDR3 sequence (DNA): TGTGCCAGCAGCACAGGGGGCACAGATACGCAGTATTTT. J is TRBJ2-3 and V is TRBV7-9; the match to TRBD1 covers 7 bases. V trimming: 5 bases; J trimming: 1 base; junction bases outside the gene matches: 0. This CDR3 contains 13 residues. Germline CDR1 is SEHNR and CDR2 is FQNEAQ (reference sequence).

The chain is built from TRBV4-1 and TRBJ1-3, with D possibly matching TRBD1 (5 bases). Trimming took off 3 bases at V and 2 bases at J, with 17 bases between the two ends. Per the germline V gene, CDR1 is MGHRA and CDR2 is YSYEKL. CDR3 length: 17 residues. This CDR3 reads CASSQRTQGGPGNTIYF. The CDR3 DNA sequence: TGCGCCAGCAGCCAGCGGACTCAGGGTGGTCCTGGAAACACCATATATTTT.

The chain employs TRBV19 and TRBJ2-2; D is ambiguous. The CDR3 length is 14 residues. Germline V lookup: CDR1 LNHDA, CDR2 SQIVND (reference sequence). V lost 8 bases, J lost 0 bases, and 10 bases lay in between. DNA for the CDR3: TGTGCCAGTTGTGGGGTACCGAACACCGGGGAGCTGTTTTTT. Protein: CASCGVPNTGELFF.

This clone came up once. The genes are TRBV5-6 and TRBJ1-2; 9 bases agree with TRBD1. Unmatched junction bases numbered 6, after V lost 4 bases and J lost 8 bases. This CDR3 contains 13 residues. Germline-derived CDR1 and CDR2 are SGHDT and YYEEEE. This CDR3 reads CASSPRTGVGYTF. The DNA for the CDR3 is TGTGCCAGCAGCCCTAGGACAGGGGTCGGCTACACCTTC.

This chain joins TRBV12-5 and TRBJ1-1; D unclear. Per germline, CDR1 LGHNT and CDR2 FRNRAP. The V and J ends lost 6 bases and 7 bases respectively, with 12 bases between them. This CDR3 is built from 12 residues. CDR3 amino acids: CASGFGTNEAFF. The CDR3 region has the DNA TGTGCTAGTGGCTTTGGTACAAATGAAGCTTTCTTT. Variable domain in full (rest from reference TRBV12-5 and TRBJ1-1): DARVTQTPRHKVTEMGQEVTMRCQPILGHNTVFWYRQTMMQGLELLAYFRNRAPLDDSGMPKDRFSAEMPDATLATLKIQPSEPRDSAVYFCASGFGTNEAFFGQGTRLTVV.

The chain links TRBV27 to TRBJ2-2, with TRBD2 as a possible D gene (6 bases). This CDR3 contains 18 residues. Germline values: CDR1 MNHEY, CDR2 SMNVEV (reference sequence). Trimming shortened V by 5 bases and J by 5 bases, and 24 bases separated the two germline ends. In nucleotides, the CDR3 is TGTGCCAGCAGTCCTCTCCCCCAACCCGGGGGACTTACCGGGGAGCTGTTTTTT. Its translation is CASSPLPQPGGLTGELFF.

The sample holds a few counts of this clone. The J gene is TRBJ1-5, the V gene TRBV28; 12 bases align to TRBD1. This CDR3 comprises 18 residues. Germline V gene data show CDR1 as MDHEN and CDR2 as SYDVKM. Trimming at V came to 4 bases and at J to 1 base, leaving 8 bases not matched to a gene. CDR3 in amino acids: CASSWAWDRGQSNQPQHF. CDR3 DNA: TGTGCCAGCAGTTGGGCGTGGGACAGGGGGCAGAGCAATCAGCCCCAGCATTTT.

The rearrangement uses TRBV14 and TRBJ1-4; a possible D gene is TRBD1 (5 bases). V lost 4 bases and J lost 7, with 13 bases in between. Looked up from germline, CDR1 is SGHDN and CDR2 is FVKESK. CDR3 size: 14 residues. The CDR3 DNA follows: TGTGCCAGCAGCCGCGGACATAAGGTTGAAAAACTGTTTTTT. This encodes CASSRGHKVEKLFF.

This clone came up once. The chain joins TRBV4-2 to TRBJ2-1; TRBD2 agrees at 10 bases. CDR1 is LGHNA and CDR2 is YNFKEQ in the germline V gene. The CDR3 has 15 amino acids. V gave up 5 bases and J gave up 3 bases; unmatched junction bases: 4. CDR3 sequence reads: CASSKRTSGYNEQFF. In DNA form, the CDR3 reads TGTGCCAGCAGCAAGAGGACTAGCGGCTACAATGAGCAGTTCTTC.

J is TRBJ1-1 and V is TRBV4-1; D gene unclear. The CDR3 has 14 residues. Germline V lookup: CDR1 MGHRA, CDR2 YSYEKL. Trimming removed 2 bases from V and 2 bases from J, with 9 bases in between. The CDR3 protein is CASSQMWDNTEAFF. The CDR3 coding sequence is TGCGCCAGCAGCCAAATGTGGGATAACACTGAAGCTTTCTTT.